The rows below give T cell receptor beta chains drawn from one sample of a study of blood T cell repertoires in COVID-19. The repertoire was sequenced with immunoSEQ multiplex PCR; TCRdb's copy has only in-frame clones and lacks some. The sample carries some 150,000 clones, 80% to 90% recorded once. Sequenced sample: peripheral blood. The source is a woman between 55 and 75 years old with active COVID-19. Both conserved end residues are trimmed from each CDR3. Each record gives: J gene, V gene, CDR3 protein.

TRBJ2-3	TRBV4-3	ASSHLYGSAAGGTDTQY
TRBJ2-1	TRBV5-4	ASSFPIGGINEQF
TRBJ2-7	TRBV5-4	ASSFSSGSSYEQY
TRBJ2-5	TRBV10-3	ASRQGGQPTQY
TRBJ1-2	TRBV7-2	ASSLGRVGGTYGYT
TRBJ2-7	TRBV19	ASSMLTGSSYEQY
TRBJ2-5	TRBV24-1	ATSESNRGFGETQY
TRBJ2-2	TRBV2	ASSATSGNTGELF
TRBJ1-3	TRBV5-5	ASSLVPGQALSGNTIY
TRBJ1-2	TRBV19	ASSMATGVRT
TRBJ2-7	TRBV28	ASSFRPRDEQY
TRBJ1-6	TRBV7-7	PEPVSQGANSPLH
TRBJ2-3	TRBV11-1	ASSLVGGSPTDTQY
TRBJ1-5	TRBV10-3	AISLRESNQPQH
TRBJ2-4	TRBV28	ASSLKLYGIQY
TRBJ2-1	TRBV6-2/TRBV6-3	ASSYTEGQDNSYNEQF
TRBJ2-3	TRBV19	ASSIRGHTPDTQY
TRBJ1-3	TRBV5-1	ASRPQGSGNTIY
TRBJ2-5	TRBV30	AWSRGYGIQETQY
TRBJ2-6	TRBV11-2	ASSFDRVPYSGANVLT
TRBJ1-1	TRBV9	ASSVSGTGGPMNTEAF
TRBJ2-7	TRBV30	AGEGTSGSYEQY
TRBJ2-3	TRBV5-1	ASSFPSGRAHTDTQY
TRBJ1-4	TRBV5-6	ATRTATNEKLF
TRBJ2-2	TRBV27	ASSFYGLAAGELF
TRBJ1-1	TRBV19	ATLGQTTEAF
TRBJ2-2	TRBV19	ASSTDSGIGSTGELF
TRBJ1-1	TRBV10-1	ASSEGGAEGTEAF
TRBJ1-2	TRBV18	ASSPYGSSGANYGYT
TRBJ1-2	TRBV7-9	ASSLGQGSYGYT
TRBJ2-7	TRBV10-3	AISEGGRASYEQY
TRBJ2-3	TRBV4-2	ASSQDRPGGHSSTDTQY
TRBJ1-3	TRBV6-1	ASSEKTQDREI
TRBJ2-2	TRBV21-1	ASSKEGASGRAGANTGELF
TRBJ1-4	TRBV28	ASSPGGPQGEKLF
TRBJ1-5	TRBV15	ATSRGTGNQPQH
TRBJ1-5	TRBV6-1	ASSEDPGGNQPQH
TRBJ2-2	TRBV9	ASSVEPLWDRDTGELF
TRBJ2-1	TRBV5-8	ASSTPGTSGRRTYNEQF
TRBJ2-3	TRBV10-1	ASSESRADTQY